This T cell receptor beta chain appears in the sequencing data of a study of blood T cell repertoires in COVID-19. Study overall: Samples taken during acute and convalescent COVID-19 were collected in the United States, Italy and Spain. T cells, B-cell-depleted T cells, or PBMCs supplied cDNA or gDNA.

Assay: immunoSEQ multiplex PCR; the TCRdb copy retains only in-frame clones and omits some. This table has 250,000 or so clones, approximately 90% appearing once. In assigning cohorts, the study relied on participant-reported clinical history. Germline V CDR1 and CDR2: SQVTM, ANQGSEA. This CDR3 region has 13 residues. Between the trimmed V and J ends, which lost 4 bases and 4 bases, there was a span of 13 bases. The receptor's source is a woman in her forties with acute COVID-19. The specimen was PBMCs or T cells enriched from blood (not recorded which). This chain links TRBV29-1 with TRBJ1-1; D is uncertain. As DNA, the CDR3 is TGCAGCGTTGTTTGGGCGCAGAGCACTGAAGCTTTCTTT. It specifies CSVVWAQSTEAFF.